The entry below describes one T cell receptor (beta chain). Its antigen is as yet unknown. These data come from a study of cytomegalovirus exposure and HLA in healthy donors. Findings and limits, study-wide: Later analysis placed DRB1 highest and HLA-C lowest in TCR association rates, which differed by HLA locus. Across donors, presence/absence analyses took sequencing depth to be roughly uniform. As confirmed in vitro, three CMV-associated chains were specific for CMV antigens. Despite most TCR sequences being rare, some public TCRs occurred in many donors.

Both 60 Vbeta primers and 13 Jbeta primers went into the PCR. Profiling relied on immunoSEQ multiplex PCR, and the TCRdb table lists in-frame clones only, not all of them. In the table there are some 150,000 clones, roughly 82% of which are singletons. Germline V gene sequence: CDR1 LNHNV, CDR2 YYDKDF (reference sequence). V shed 3 bases and J 6 bases; nucleotides not matched to a gene: 13. CDR3 length: 18 residues. Material: PBMCs. The sequence came from a man in his forties or fifties in good health and CMV-seropositive. V is TRBV15 and J is TRBJ2-3; TRBD1 agrees at 12 bases. The chain's CDR3 is CATSREGQGAISWDTQYF. In DNA form, the CDR3 reads TGTGCCACCAGCAGGGAGGGACAGGGGGCGATATCGTGGGATACGCAGTATTTT.